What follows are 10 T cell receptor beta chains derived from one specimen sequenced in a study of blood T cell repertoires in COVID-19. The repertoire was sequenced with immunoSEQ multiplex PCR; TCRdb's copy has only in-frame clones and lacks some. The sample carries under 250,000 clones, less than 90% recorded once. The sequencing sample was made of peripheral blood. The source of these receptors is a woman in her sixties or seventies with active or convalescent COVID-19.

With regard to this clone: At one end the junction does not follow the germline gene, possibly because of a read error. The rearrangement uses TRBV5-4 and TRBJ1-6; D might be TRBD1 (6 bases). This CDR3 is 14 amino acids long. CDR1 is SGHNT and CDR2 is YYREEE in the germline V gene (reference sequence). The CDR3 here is CASSLQGHKSPLHF. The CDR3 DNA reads TGTGCCAGCAGCTTGCAGGGGCATAAGTCACCCCTCCACTTT.

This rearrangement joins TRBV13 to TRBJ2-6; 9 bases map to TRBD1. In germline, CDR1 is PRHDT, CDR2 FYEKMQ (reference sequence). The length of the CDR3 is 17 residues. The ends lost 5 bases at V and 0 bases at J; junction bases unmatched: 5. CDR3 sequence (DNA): TGTGCCAGCAGCAAGGGACAGGGTGTCTCTGGGGCCAACGTCCTGACTTTC. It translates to CASSKGQGVSGANVLTF.

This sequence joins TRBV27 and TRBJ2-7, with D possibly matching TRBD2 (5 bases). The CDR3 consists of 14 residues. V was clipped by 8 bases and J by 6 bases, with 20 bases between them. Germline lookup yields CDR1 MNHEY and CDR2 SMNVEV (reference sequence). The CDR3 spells CASQSRRAAGEQYF. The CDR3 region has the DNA TGTGCCAGCCAAAGTCGGCGGGCAGCCGGCGAGCAGTACTTC.

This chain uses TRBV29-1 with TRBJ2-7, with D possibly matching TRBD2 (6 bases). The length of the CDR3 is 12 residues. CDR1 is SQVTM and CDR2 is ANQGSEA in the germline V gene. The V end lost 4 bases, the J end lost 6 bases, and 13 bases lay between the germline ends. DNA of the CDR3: TGCAGCGTTGTTTTTTTCGGGAGCGAGCAGTACTTC. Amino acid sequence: CSVVFFGSEQYF.

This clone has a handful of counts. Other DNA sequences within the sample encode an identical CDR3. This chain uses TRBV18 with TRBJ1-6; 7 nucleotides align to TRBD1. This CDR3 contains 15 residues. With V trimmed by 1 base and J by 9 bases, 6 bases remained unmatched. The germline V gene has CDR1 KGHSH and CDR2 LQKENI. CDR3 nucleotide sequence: TGTGCCAGCTCACCACAAAACAGGGGAGGTTCACCCCTCCACTTT. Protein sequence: CASSPQNRGGSPLHF.

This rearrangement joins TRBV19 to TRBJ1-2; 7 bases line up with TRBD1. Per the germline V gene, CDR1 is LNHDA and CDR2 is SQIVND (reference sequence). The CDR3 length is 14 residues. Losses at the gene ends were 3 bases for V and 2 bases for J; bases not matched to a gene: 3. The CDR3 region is CASSMDRSNYGYTF. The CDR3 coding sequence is TGTGCCAGTAGTATGGACAGGTCCAACTATGGCTACACCTTC.

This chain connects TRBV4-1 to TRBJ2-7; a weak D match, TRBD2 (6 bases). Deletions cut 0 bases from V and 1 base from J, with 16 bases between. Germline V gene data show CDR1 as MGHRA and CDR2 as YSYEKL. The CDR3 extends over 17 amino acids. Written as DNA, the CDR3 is TGCGCCAGCAGCCAAGATGGGGAGGCGGAGGCTTCCTACGAGCAGTACTTC. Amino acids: CASSQDGEAEASYEQYF.

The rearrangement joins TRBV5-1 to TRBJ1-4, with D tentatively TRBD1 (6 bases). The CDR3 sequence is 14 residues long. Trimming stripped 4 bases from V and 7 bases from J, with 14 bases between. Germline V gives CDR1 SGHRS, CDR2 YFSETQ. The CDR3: CASSETGLGEKLFF. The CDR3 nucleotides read TGCGCCAGCAGCGAAACAGGGTTAGGTGAAAAACTGTTTTTT.

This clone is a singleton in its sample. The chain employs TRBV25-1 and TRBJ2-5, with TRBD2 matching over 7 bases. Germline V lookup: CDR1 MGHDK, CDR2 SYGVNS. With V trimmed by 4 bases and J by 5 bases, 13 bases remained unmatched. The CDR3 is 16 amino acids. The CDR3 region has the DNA TGTGCCAGCAGTGCCCCGGATGGAGCGGGATCGGAGACCCAGTACTTC. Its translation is CASSAPDGAGSETQYF.

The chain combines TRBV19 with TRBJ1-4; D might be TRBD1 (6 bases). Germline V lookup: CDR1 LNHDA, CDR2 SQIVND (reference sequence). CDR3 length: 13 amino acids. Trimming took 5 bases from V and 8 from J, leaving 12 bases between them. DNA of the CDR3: TGTGCCAGTAGTGGACAGCGAGGGGAAAAACTGTTTTTT. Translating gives CASSGQRGEKLFF.